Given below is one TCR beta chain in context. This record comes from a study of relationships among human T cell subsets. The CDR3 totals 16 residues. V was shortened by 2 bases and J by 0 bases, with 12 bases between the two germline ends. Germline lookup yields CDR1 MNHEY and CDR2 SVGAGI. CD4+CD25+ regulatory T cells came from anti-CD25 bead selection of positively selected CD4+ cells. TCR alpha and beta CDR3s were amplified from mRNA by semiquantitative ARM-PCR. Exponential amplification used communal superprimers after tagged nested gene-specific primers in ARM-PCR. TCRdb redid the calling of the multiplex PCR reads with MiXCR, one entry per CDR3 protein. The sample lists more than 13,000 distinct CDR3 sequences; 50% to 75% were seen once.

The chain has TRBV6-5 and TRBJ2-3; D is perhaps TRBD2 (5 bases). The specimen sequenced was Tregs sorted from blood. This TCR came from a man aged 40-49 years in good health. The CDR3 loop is CASSYIEGLSTDTQYF. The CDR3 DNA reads TGTGCCAGCAGTTACATCGAGGGCCTAAGCACAGATACGCAGTATTTT.